A selection of T cell receptor beta chains follows, all from one sample in a study of blood T cell repertoires in COVID-19. Data came from immunoSEQ multiplex PCR; TCRdb stores just in-frame clones and leaves some out. The profile covers about 98,000 clones, with 82% appearing a single time and under 13% taken by the ten largest. Sequenced sample: peripheral blood. The receptors stem from a man in his sixties or seventies with active or convalescent COVID-19. CDR3s include the opening cysteine and the closing phenylalanine or tryptophan. Each record gives: CDR3 protein, CDR3 DNA, V gene, clone size, J gene, D gene. The D gene is left open where the match is weak. Rows give clone size only sometimes, using once, few, many, or a class for an expanded clone.

CDR3: CSVPAGATNEKLFF
DNA: TGCAGCGTCCCGGCAGGTGCAACTAATGAAAAACTGTTTTTT
V: TRBV29-1
size: NA
J: TRBJ1-4
D: NA

CDR3: CASSIGGREGSEQYF
DNA: TGTGCCAGTAGTATAGGAGGCAGGGAGGGAAGCGAGCAGTACTTC
V: TRBV19
size: NA
J: TRBJ2-7
D: TRBD2

CDR3: CASSPYRGSSSYNEQFF
DNA: TGTGCCAGCTCCCCTTACCGGGGTTCGAGCTCCTACAATGAGCAGTTCTTC
V: TRBV11-3
size: NA
J: TRBJ2-1
D: NA

CDR3: CASSYTQGGQPQHF
DNA: TGTGCCAGCAGTTACACACAGGGGGGACAGCCCCAGCATTTT
V: TRBV6-5
size: NA
J: TRBJ1-5
D: TRBD1

CDR3: CASSANSGQSYNEQFF
DNA: TGTGCCAGCAGCGCAAACTCGGGACAGTCCTACAATGAGCAGTTCTTC
V: TRBV5-5
size: NA
J: TRBJ2-1
D: TRBD1

CDR3: CASSAREGTLLGYTF
DNA: TGTGCCAGCAGCGCGAGGGAGGGGACTCTACTAGGCTACACCTTC
V: TRBV9
size: NA
J: TRBJ1-2
D: NA

CDR3: CASSETGTLANYGYTF
DNA: TGTGCCAGCAGTGAGACAGGGACGTTAGCTAACTATGGCTACACCTTC
V: TRBV6-1
size: once
J: TRBJ1-2
D: TRBD1

CDR3: CASSLAVWHEQFF
DNA: TGTGCCAGCAGTTTGGCGGTTTGGCATGAGCAGTTCTTC
V: TRBV12-3/TRBV12-4
size: NA
J: TRBJ2-1
D: NA

CDR3: CASSQGSQPQHF
DNA: TGTGCCAGCAGCCAAGGGAGCCAGCCCCAGCATTTT
V: TRBV3-1/TRBV3-2
size: many
J: TRBJ1-5
D: NA

CDR3: CASSKGQSYEQYF
DNA: TGTGCCAGCAGCAAGGGACAGTCCTACGAGCAGTACTTC
V: TRBV5-6
size: NA
J: TRBJ2-7
D: TRBD1

CDR3: CASSFVRTDNEQFF
DNA: TGTGCCAGTAGTTTCGTCCGTACAGACAATGAGCAGTTCTTC
V: TRBV19
size: NA
J: TRBJ2-1
D: NA

CDR3: CASSQGSGTSGGETQYF
DNA: TGTGCCAGCAGCCAGGGGTCCGGGACTAGCGGAGGGGAGACCCAGTACTTC
V: TRBV7-9
size: NA
J: TRBJ2-5
D: TRBD2

CDR3: CASSYGEAGRSPLHF
DNA: TGTGCCAGCAGTTACGGGGAAGCGGGAAGGTCACCCCTCCACTTT
V: TRBV6-2/TRBV6-3
size: NA
J: TRBJ1-6
D: NA

CDR3: CASSPRTGGSYEQYF
DNA: TGTGCCAGCAGCCCCAGGACAGGGGGCTCCTACGAGCAGTACTTC
V: TRBV7-9
size: once
J: TRBJ2-7
D: TRBD1

CDR3: CASSLAGGTYEQYF
DNA: TGTGCCAGCAGCTTGGCGGGGGGTACCTACGAGCAGTACTTC
V: TRBV5-4
size: NA
J: TRBJ2-7
D: TRBD2

CDR3: CASSLDGGGAYEQYF
DNA: TGTGCCAGCAGCTTGGACGGGGGGGGTGCCTACGAGCAGTACTTC
V: TRBV5-4
size: NA
J: TRBJ2-7
D: TRBD2

CDR3: CASSLTGGHQPQHF
DNA: TGTGCCAGCAGCTTAACAGGGGGCCATCAGCCCCAGCATTTT
V: TRBV7-2
size: once
J: TRBJ1-5
D: TRBD1

CDR3: CASSLSGGATGELFF
DNA: TGTGCCAGCAGTTTGAGCGGGGGGGCCACCGGGGAGCTGTTTTTT
V: TRBV6-6
size: NA
J: TRBJ2-2
D: TRBD2

CDR3: CASSRGAVTQYF
DNA: TGTGCCTCAAGCCGGGGGGCGGTGACCCAGTACTTC
V: TRBV30
size: NA
J: TRBJ2-5
D: NA

CDR3: CASSQDRPAGGGTQYF
DNA: TGCGCCAGCAGCCAAGATCGTCCGGCTGGGGGAGGGACCCAGTACTTC
V: TRBV4-3
size: NA
J: TRBJ2-5
D: NA

CDR3: CASSQDQANRWGYTF
DNA: TGTGCCAGCAGCCAAGACCAGGCCAATAGGTGGGGCTACACCTTC
V: TRBV4-2
size: NA
J: TRBJ1-2
D: NA

CDR3: CASSGKTDRVNPYEQYF
DNA: TGTGCCAGCAGTGGAAAAACTGACAGGGTTAACCCCTACGAGCAGTACTTC
V: TRBV6-4
size: NA
J: TRBJ2-7
D: TRBD1

CDR3: CASSFSREGAQYF
DNA: TGCGCCAGCAGCTTTTCTCGGGAGGGGGCCCAGTACTTC
V: TRBV10-1
size: NA
J: TRBJ2-5
D: TRBD2

CDR3: CAWSVRGQGGVQYF
DNA: TGTGCCTGGAGTGTACGGGGACAGGGAGGGGTGCAGTACTTC
V: TRBV30
size: NA
J: TRBJ2-7
D: TRBD1

CDR3: CASSKLGGVSYNEQFF
DNA: TGTGCCAGCAGTAAGTTAGGGGGGGTCTCCTACAATGAGCAGTTCTTC
V: TRBV14
size: NA
J: TRBJ2-1
D: NA

CDR3: CAWTDRVNTEAFF
DNA: TGTGCCTGGACAGACAGGGTGAACACTGAAGCTTTCTTT
V: TRBV30
size: NA
J: TRBJ1-1
D: TRBD1

CDR3: CASSYHWTGGYEQYF
DNA: TGTGCCAGCAGTTATCATTGGACAGGGGGCTACGAGCAGTACTTC
V: TRBV6-2/TRBV6-3
size: NA
J: TRBJ2-7
D: TRBD1

CDR3: CSARQGLTYEQYF
DNA: TGCAGCGCCCGACAGGGGTTGACCTACGAGCAGTACTTC
V: TRBV29-1
size: few
J: TRBJ2-7
D: TRBD1

CDR3: CASSWGPTGLLNEQYF
DNA: TGTGCCAGCAGCTGGGGACCGACAGGGCTGTTAAACGAGCAGTACTTC
V: TRBV5-5
size: NA
J: TRBJ2-7
D: TRBD1

CDR3: CASSEGSGAAYTQYF
DNA: TGCGCCAGCAGTGAAGGTAGCGGGGCTGCGTATACGCAGTATTTT
V: TRBV10-1
size: NA
J: TRBJ2-3
D: TRBD2

CDR3: CASSGRGGDRATAEAFF
DNA: TGTGCCAGCAGCGGGCGAGGGGGAGACAGGGCCACCGCTGAAGCTTTCTTT
V: TRBV5-6
size: NA
J: TRBJ1-1
D: TRBD1

CDR3: CASSQEDSGMAEKLFF
DNA: TGCGCCAGCAGCCAAGAGGATTCAGGGATGGCTGAAAAACTGTTTTTT
V: TRBV4-3
size: few
J: TRBJ1-4
D: NA

CDR3: CASSLDRNSPLHF
DNA: TGTGCCAGCAGCTTGGACAGAAATTCACCCCTCCACTTT
V: TRBV5-6
size: once
J: TRBJ1-6
D: NA

CDR3: CASSQEPSAYEQYF
DNA: TGCGCCAGCAGCCAAGAACCTAGCGCCTACGAGCAGTACTTC
V: TRBV4-1
size: NA
J: TRBJ2-7
D: NA

CDR3: CASRPGPTGELFF
DNA: TGTGCCAGCAGACCGGGTCCCACCGGGGAGCTGTTTTTT
V: TRBV2
size: NA
J: TRBJ2-2
D: NA

CDR3: CASSSQTVYEQYF
DNA: TGTGCCAGCAGCTCCCAAACAGTATACGAGCAGTACTTC
V: TRBV11-3
size: NA
J: TRBJ2-7
D: NA

CDR3: CASSLETGEIKF
DNA: TGTGCCAGCAGCTTGGAGACAGGCGAAATTAAGTTT
V: TRBV5-4
size: NA
J: TRBJ1-3
D: NA

CDR3: CASKGQGANTGELFF
DNA: TGTGCCAGCAAGGGACAGGGGGCGAACACCGGGGAGCTGTTTTTT
V: TRBV5-6
size: NA
J: TRBJ2-2
D: TRBD1

CDR3: CASSIDGTSGGPYNEQFF
DNA: TGTGCCAGTAGTATAGATGGGACTAGCGGGGGACCTTACAATGAGCAGTTCTTC
V: TRBV19
size: NA
J: TRBJ2-1
D: TRBD2

CDR3: CASSNRPYGYTF
DNA: TGTGCCAGCAGCAATCGTCCCTATGGCTACACCTTC
V: TRBV11-2
size: few
J: TRBJ1-2
D: NA

CDR3: CAWTGTGTGELFF
DNA: TGTGCCTGGACCGGGACAGGGACCGGGGAGCTGTTTTTT
V: TRBV30
size: NA
J: TRBJ2-2
D: TRBD1

CDR3: CASSLSAGGEGEQYF
DNA: TGCGCCAGCAGCTTGTCGGCGGGGGGCGAAGGCGAGCAGTACTTC
V: TRBV5-1
size: NA
J: TRBJ2-7
D: TRBD2

CDR3: CASSLGGGIPRDYTF
DNA: TGTGCCAGCAGCTTAGGTGGTGGCATCCCGCGGGACTACACCTTC
V: TRBV11-3
size: NA
J: TRBJ1-2
D: NA

CDR3: CASRLRQGYNSPLHF
DNA: TGTGCCAGCAGGTTACGACAGGGGTACAATTCACCCCTCCACTTT
V: TRBV19
size: few
J: TRBJ1-6
D: TRBD1

CDR3: CASSLLAGVNNEQFF
DNA: TGTGCCAGCAGCTTGCTAGCGGGGGTGAACAATGAGCAGTTCTTC
V: TRBV5-6
size: NA
J: TRBJ2-1
D: TRBD2

CDR3: CASSFRTGRQPQHF
DNA: TGTGCCAGCAGTTTCAGGACAGGCAGGCAGCCCCAGCATTTT
V: TRBV27
size: NA
J: TRBJ1-5
D: TRBD1

CDR3: CASSQLTTATYEQYF
DNA: TGTGCCAGCAGCCAGTTGACGACAGCCACCTACGAGCAGTACTTC
V: TRBV4-2
size: NA
J: TRBJ2-7
D: NA

CDR3: CASSDGTDSYTEAFF
DNA: TGTGCCAGCAGCGACGGGACAGATTCTTACACTGAAGCTTTCTTT
V: TRBV5-6
size: few
J: TRBJ1-1
D: TRBD1

CDR3: CASSVGSEETQYF
DNA: TGTGCCAGCAGCGTAGGTTCCGAGGAGACCCAGTACTTC
V: TRBV9
size: few
J: TRBJ2-5
D: NA

CDR3: CAWSDRGPQHF
DNA: TGTGCCTGGAGTGACCGCGGGCCCCAGCATTTT
V: TRBV30
size: NA
J: TRBJ1-5
D: NA

CDR3: CASSALGLADNEQFF
DNA: TGCGCCAGCAGCGCCCTGGGACTAGCCGACAATGAGCAGTTCTTC
V: TRBV5-1
size: NA
J: TRBJ2-1
D: TRBD2

CDR3: CASSGRDRGRTDTQYF
DNA: TGTGCCAGCAGCGGCCGGGACAGGGGGCGCACAGATACGCAGTATTTT
V: TRBV7-9
size: NA
J: TRBJ2-3
D: TRBD1

CDR3: CASSSQLAFAYNEQFF
DNA: TGTGCCAGCAGCTCCCAACTAGCGTTCGCCTACAATGAGCAGTTCTTC
V: TRBV7-2
size: NA
J: TRBJ2-1
D: TRBD2

CDR3: CASSYDTYEQYF
DNA: TGTGCCAGCAGCTACGACACCTACGAGCAGTACTTC
V: TRBV5-4
size: NA
J: TRBJ2-7
D: NA